This entry is about one T cell receptor (beta chain). Its antigen has not been determined. No per-base quality is available; no much larger clone lies one base away. Survey sequencing of tumors used two replicates per sample, and the tumor libraries mostly started from about 5.2 ug of input genomic DNA. TCRbeta libraries were prepared with the immunoSEQ hsTCRbeta kit according to the manufacturer's instructions. An Illumina NovaSeq 6000 S4 flow cell was used to sequence the final libraries, which had first been combined to 3 nM. In the paper's pipeline: The immunoSEQ Analyzer was used for raw data preprocessing and quality control. The analysis was limited to productive rearrangements, and each clonotype was defined by a unique CDR3 amino acid sequence. Repertoire clonality was estimated as the Gini-Simpson index, computed with the R package tcR. Student's t test was used to compare Gini indices, and Pearson correlation was used to assess associations with tumor size change. Entries here come from immuneACCESS through TCRdb and include only in-frame sequences with V and J called. Some clones fail to appear in such tables; in the studies checked, an unresolved V gene covers under half of the shortfall, and the cause of the remainder is unknown. That table is the source of V, J and clone size, and D and trimming were worked out from the DNA. Across this sample there are about 9,300 clones, with 65% to 70% seen only once. The top ten clones comprise about 8.3% of the sample.

The sample is drawn from a study of neoadjuvant anti-PD-1 for oral cavity cancer (dated by TCRdb to about 2021). A note on the overall study: Before curative-intent surgical resection, most patients were given three to four biweekly doses of nivolumab at 3 mg/kg. A fourth nivolumab dose was given around day 43 to patients without progression, and definitive surgical resection was performed in those patients on days 50-56. Patients with complete response, partial response or stable disease by RECIST 1.1 were defined as responders, whereas patients with progression were defined as non-responders. A roughly 34% response rate was observed in the parent correlative cohort, in which about 12 patients were included. Here is what the overall study found, with its caveats: Higher pretreatment blood TCRbeta clonality and lower post-treatment tumor TCRbeta clonality were correlated with higher pretreatment blood Treg/Th17 ratios. TCR analyses included only three patients per response group, and the authors called for larger cohorts for validation. Larger post-treatment sizes of preexisting intratumoral clones correlated with greater tumor shrinkage, suggesting expansion of preexisting clones contributed to response.

According to the study, the label for this sample's time point signals: before neoadjuvant nivolumab. Patients had been newly diagnosed with stage II-IVA oral cavity squamous cell carcinoma, and no prior systemic or radiation treatment had been given to the patients. Everyone in the cohort had locally advanced, HPV-negative oral cavity squamous cell carcinoma. Samples came from a longitudinal correlative study of a single-arm phase II trial of neoadjuvant nivolumab in oral cavity squamous cell carcinoma. Subject-matched pre- and post-treatment PBMCs and tumors from three responders and three non-responders were subjected to genomic DNA-based TCRbeta sequencing. The Maxwell RSC DNA from Tissue kit was used to isolate genomic DNA from tumor tissue. The CDR3 runs 14 amino acids, cysteine and phenylalanine included. The CDR3 DNA has 42 bases and is translated from base 1. Based on the germline V gene, the CDR1 and CDR2 sequences are LGHNT and FRNRAP. V and J lose 0 bases and 7 bases, and a span of 13 bases separates them.

This TCR was sampled from a person aged 35 to 85 with oral cavity squamous cell carcinoma. This chain is built from TRBV12-5 and TRBJ2-7; TRBD1 is perhaps the D gene, given 5 matching bases. The input for sequencing was tumor tissue, taken before nivolumab (anti-PD-1) treatment. The CDR3 has the sequence CASGLVAQAGEQYF. The sequenced DNA: TGTGCTAGTGGTTTGGTAGCACAAGCAGGGGAGCAGTACTTC.